This TCR beta chain was captured in a study of shared clonotypes between healthy human individuals. The method was immunoSEQ multiplex PCR; TCRdb's version includes in-frame clones alone and lacks a portion of them. The sample has some 2 million clones, about 95% seen once. This CDR3 spans 14 amino acids. Germline V gene data show CDR1 as MNHEY and CDR2 as SMNVEV (reference sequence). Between the trimmed V and J ends, which lost 6 bases and 6 bases, there was a span of 16 bases. CD45RO-negative, CCR7-selected cells formed the naive CD8 fraction, which excluded terminally differentiated effector memory CD45RA+ cells.

The source of this sequence is a man aged 18 to 35 in good health. The sequenced material came from naive CD8+ T cells sorted from blood. The J gene is TRBJ2-3, the V gene TRBV27; unclear D gene. DNA for the CDR3: TGTGCCAGCAGACCATCGAGAAACGTCGATACGCAGTATTTT. Amino acids: CASRPSRNVDTQYF.